The T cell receptor beta chain described here comes from a study of cytomegalovirus exposure and HLA in healthy donors. Both 60 Vbeta primers and 13 Jbeta primers went into the PCR. Data came from immunoSEQ multiplex PCR; TCRdb stores just in-frame clones and leaves some out. There are some 140,000 clones in the sample; approximately 80% occur only once, and 2.2% lies in the top ten. The V segment lost 3 bases and the J segment 0 bases; nucleotides outside the gene matches: 12. The germline gives CDR1 MDHEN, CDR2 SYDVKM. This CDR3 region has 21 residues. The sequenced material came from PBMCs. This rearrangement joins TRBV28 to TRBJ2-4; 15 bases line up with TRBD2. The clonotype was recovered from a man younger than 45 in good health and CMV-seronegative. This CDR3 is CASSFHFGTSGGSLAKNIQYF. The CDR3 nucleotides are TGTGCCAGCAGTTTTCATTTCGGGACTAGCGGGGGGTCCCTAGCCAAAAACATTCAGTACTTC.